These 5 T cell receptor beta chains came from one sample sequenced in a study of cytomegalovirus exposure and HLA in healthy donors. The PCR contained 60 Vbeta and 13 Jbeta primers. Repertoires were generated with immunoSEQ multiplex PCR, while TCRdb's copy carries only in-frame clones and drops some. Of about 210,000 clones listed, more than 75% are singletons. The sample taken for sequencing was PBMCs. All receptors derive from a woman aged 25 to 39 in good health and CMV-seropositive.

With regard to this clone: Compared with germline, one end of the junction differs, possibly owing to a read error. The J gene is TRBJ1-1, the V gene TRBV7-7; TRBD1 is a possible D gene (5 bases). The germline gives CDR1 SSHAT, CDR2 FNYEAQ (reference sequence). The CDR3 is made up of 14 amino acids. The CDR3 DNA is TGTGCTAGCAGCTCCAGACTGGGGGGCACTGAAGCTTTCTTT. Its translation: CASSSRLGGTEAFF.

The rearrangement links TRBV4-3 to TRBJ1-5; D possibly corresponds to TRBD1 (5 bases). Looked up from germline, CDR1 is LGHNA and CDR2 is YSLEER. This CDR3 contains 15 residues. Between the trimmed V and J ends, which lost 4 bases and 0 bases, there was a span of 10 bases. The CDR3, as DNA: TGCGCCAGCAGCCGAGACAGTTTTAGCAATCAGCCCCAGCATTTT. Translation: CASSRDSFSNQPQHF.

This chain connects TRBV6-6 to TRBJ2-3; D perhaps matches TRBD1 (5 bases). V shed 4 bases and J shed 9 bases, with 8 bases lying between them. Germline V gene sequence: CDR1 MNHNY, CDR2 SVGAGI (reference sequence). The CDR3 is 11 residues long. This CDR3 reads CASSLSGTQYF. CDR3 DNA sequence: TGTGCCAGCAGTTTATCAGGGACGCAGTATTTT.

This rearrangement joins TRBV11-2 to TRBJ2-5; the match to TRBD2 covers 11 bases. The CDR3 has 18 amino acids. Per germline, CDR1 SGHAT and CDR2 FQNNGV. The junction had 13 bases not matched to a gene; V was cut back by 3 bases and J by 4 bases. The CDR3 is CASSFMASGGFLRETQYF. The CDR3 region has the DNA TGTGCCAGCAGCTTTATGGCTAGCGGGGGGTTCCTCCGAGAGACCCAGTACTTC.

The CDR3 coding sequence is TGCGCCAGCAGCTCCCGACCGGACTGGAGCTCTGGAAACACCATATATTTT. This gives the protein CASSSRPDWSSGNTIYF. The rearrangement links TRBV5-1 to TRBJ1-3; D is undetermined. CDR1 SGHRS and CDR2 YFSETQ come from the germline V gene. V was shortened by 3 bases and J by 0 bases, with 16 bases between the two germline ends. The CDR3 consists of 17 residues.